The text below deals with one TCR beta chain. The clone's antigen remains unknown. Nothing much larger sits one base from this clone, and base qualities are not available. The data are from a study of blood T cell repertoires in COVID-19 (dated by TCRdb to 2019 to 2021). A note on the overall study: Samples covering the acute and convalescent phases of COVID-19 were provided by collaborators in the United States, Italy and Spain. The material from the prospective study consisted of cDNA or gDNA derived from T cells, B-cell-depleted T cells, or PBMCs. Where HLA class I and class II types were available, the types were taken from metadata supplied by the sample provider, not from assay-based typing. A freely available public database, intended as a resource for researchers studying the immune response to SARS-CoV-2, is where the repertoires were released. The samples were drawn from the first 160 participants of the ongoing ImmuneRACE study and from over a thousand subjects provided by 6 global collaborators. Deeply sampled blood TCRbeta repertoires from subjects exposed to, actively infected with, or recovered from COVID-19 were included in the dataset. The sample metadata nearly always contained a de-identified subject ID, COVID-19 status, age in years and sex. Study-wide conclusions, independent of this receptor: The amount of clinical and demographic metadata varied by source and participant and was provided uncurated.

The immunoSEQ Assay, a bias-controlled multiplex PCR, was used to amplify TCRbeta CDR3 regions from genomic DNA. The paper's processing steps were these. Within the assay, amplification of reference gene primers was used to estimate how many nucleated cells each sample contained. To quantify the absolute abundance of each unique TCRbeta CDR3 rearrangement, sequence reads were collapsed and filtered. Productive Simpson clonality was computed per sample as the square root of Simpson's diversity index over productive rearrangements. The immuneACCESS repertoire file appears here via TCRdb, limited to in-frame rearrangements. These files lack a portion of the clones; in checked studies, under half of the deficit traces to unresolved V genes, and the cause of the others is not known. Clone size and the V and J calls come from that table; the DNA yielded D and trimming. Counted in this sample were approximately 240,000 clones; roughly 82% of them appeared once. The ten largest clonotypes hold more than 4.5% of the sample.

Sequences MNHNS (CDR1) and SASEGT (CDR2) are obtained from the germline V gene. Trimming costs V 3 bases and J 5 bases, and their ends lie 19 bases apart. There are 16 amino acids in the CDR3, from cysteine to phenylalanine inclusive. Only the CDR3 DNA stays, 48 bases, in frame from base 1. Each collaborating institution followed its own protocols to collect whole blood in K2EDTA tubes. Collaborator samples were shipped for TCRbeta analysis as frozen whole blood, isolated PBMCs, or DNA extracted from either sample type. The rearranged segments are TRBV6-1 and TRBJ1-2, with the D gene too uncertain to name. This TCR came from a woman older than 75 with active or convalescent COVID-19. The material sequenced was peripheral blood. The CDR3 here reads CASSDVRASGSYGYTF. Read as DNA, the sequence is TGTGCCAGCAGTGACGTGAGGGCTTCAGGCTCATATGGCTACACCTTC.